The clone carrying this T cell receptor (beta chain) was seen repeatedly, ten times or more. This specimen comes from a study of T cell repertoires in cytomegalovirus infection. TCRdb reprocessed the reads via MiXCR and lists one record per CDR3 protein. The repertoire holds about 300,000 distinct CDR3 sequences, with about a tenth as singletons. The sequence was obtained from a human donor in good health (CMV status not recorded). Some clones in this sample may be carry-over from other donors' samples. The specimen sequenced was PBMCs.

The CDR3: CASSQKYGYTF. CDR3 sequence (DNA): TGTGCCAGCAGCCAGAAATATGGCTACACCTTC. This chain uses TRBV3-1 with TRBJ1-2; D is undetermined. CDR1 and CDR2 from the germline V gene are LGHDT and YNNKEL (reference sequence). V was clipped by 3 bases and J by 5 bases, with 4 bases between them. The CDR3 length is 11 residues.